The subject of this entry is one TCR beta chain. The target of this receptor is not known. The record has no base qualities; no much larger clone is one base away. From its cysteine to its phenylalanine, the CDR3 spans 16 amino acids. Only the CDR3 DNA stays, 48 bases, in frame from base 1. V is cut by 4 bases and J by 7 bases, and the space between the germline ends is 21 bases. Looking up the germline V gene yields CDR1 SGHDT and CDR2 YYEEEE. These data belong to a study of OX40 agonist ivuxolimab in advanced cancers. Context from the whole study: Ivuxolimab was a fully human IgG2 agonistic monoclonal antibody targeting the costimulatory receptor OX40 (CD134). Intravenous ivuxolimab was administered to patients every 2 weeks at six dose levels: 0.01, 0.1, 0.3, 1.5, 3 and 10 mg/kg. Among the roughly 54 dose-escalation patients, about 19 had hepatocellular carcinoma, around 15 melanoma, 9 renal cell carcinoma and 9 head and neck cancer. In the dose-escalation cohort, 75% to 85% of patients were male, and the mean age was 60 years with a range of about 20 to 79. Prior anti-PD-1, anti-PD-L1 or anti-CTLA-4 therapy was permitted, and checkpoint inhibitors had been received by around 40% of dose-escalation patients. Partial responses were achieved by three dose-escalation patients, of whom one had hepatocellular carcinoma and two had cutaneous melanoma. The purpose of peripheral TCRbeta sequencing was to test whether ivuxolimab changed TCR sequence diversity and led to clonal T-cell expansion. The monotherapy dose-escalation portion (N ≈ 57 patients) of the phase I ivuxolimab trial is reported in the paper.

Genomic DNA was extracted from sorted cells for sequencing of the TCRbeta CDR3 region. The immunoSEQ Assay was used to sequence the TCRbeta CDR3 regions. The table was pulled from immuneACCESS by TCRdb, which kept in-frame rearrangements only. Such tables lose some clones; where checked, under half of the loss comes from unresolved V genes, and the rest has no known cause. Recorded for this sample are around 50,000 clones; about nine tenths of them occurred a single time. Of the sample, roughly 12% is held by the ten largest clones. The paper's findings and limits, for the study overall: Low levels of normalized T-cell clonal expansion were also seen in some patients who did not respond. In the 0.1-3.0 mg/kg groups, partial responders had among the lowest normalized peripheral clonal expansion, particularly in CD8+ T cells. On average, CD8+ T cells showed more expanded clones than CD4+ T cells after ivuxolimab. Clonal expansion of both CD4+ and CD8+ blood T cells was observed from baseline to week 6 at doses 0.1 to 3.0 mg/kg. Antigen specificity was not determined for the clonally expanded peripheral T cells.

Patients with a history of autoimmune disease or receiving systemic immunosuppression were excluded from the trial. Peripheral blood for TCR sequencing was collected from all dose cohorts at baseline, on cycle 4 day 1, and on cycle 7 day 1. Samples were obtained from an open-label, multicenter, first-in-human phase I dose-escalation trial of ivuxolimab. The trial enrolled adults with locally advanced or metastatic head and neck squamous cell, hepatocellular, melanoma or renal cell carcinoma. CD4+ and CD8+ T cells were sorted separately from peripheral blood before TCR sequencing. The V gene is TRBV5-6 and the J gene is TRBJ2-1, with the identity of the D gene unclear. This sequence originates from an adult with an advanced solid tumor such as melanoma, head and neck, liver or kidney cancer. The sample was CD4+ or CD8+ T cells sorted from blood, taken in a trial of the OX40 agonist ivuxolimab. CDR3 sequence: CASSRVRADLLNEQFF. The bases read TGTGCCAGCAGCCGCGTGCGCGCAGACCTACTAAATGAGCAGTTCTTC.